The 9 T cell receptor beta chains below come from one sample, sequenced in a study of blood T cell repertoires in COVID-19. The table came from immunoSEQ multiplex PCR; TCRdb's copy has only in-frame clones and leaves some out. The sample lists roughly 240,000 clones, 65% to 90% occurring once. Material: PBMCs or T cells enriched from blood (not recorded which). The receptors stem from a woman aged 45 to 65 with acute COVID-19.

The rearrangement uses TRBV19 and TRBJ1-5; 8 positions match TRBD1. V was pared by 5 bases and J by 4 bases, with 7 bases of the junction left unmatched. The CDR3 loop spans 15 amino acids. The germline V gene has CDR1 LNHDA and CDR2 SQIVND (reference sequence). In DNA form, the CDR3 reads TGTGCCAGTAGTCCCTGGACAGGGAGAAATCAGCCCCAGCATTTT. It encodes CASSPWTGRNQPQHF.

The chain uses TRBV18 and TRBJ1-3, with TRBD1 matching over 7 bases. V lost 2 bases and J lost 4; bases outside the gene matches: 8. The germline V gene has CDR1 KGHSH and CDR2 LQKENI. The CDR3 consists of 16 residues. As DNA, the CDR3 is TGTGCCAGCTCACCAGGCCAACAGGGGAGCGGAAACACCATATATTTT. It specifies CASSPGQQGSGNTIYF.

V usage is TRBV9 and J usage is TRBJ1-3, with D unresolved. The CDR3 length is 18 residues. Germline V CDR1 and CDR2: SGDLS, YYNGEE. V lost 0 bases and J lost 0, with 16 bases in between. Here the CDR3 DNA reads TGTGCCAGCAGCGTAGAGGATGGAAGCAGACACTCTGGAAACACCATATATTTT. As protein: CASSVEDGSRHSGNTIYF.

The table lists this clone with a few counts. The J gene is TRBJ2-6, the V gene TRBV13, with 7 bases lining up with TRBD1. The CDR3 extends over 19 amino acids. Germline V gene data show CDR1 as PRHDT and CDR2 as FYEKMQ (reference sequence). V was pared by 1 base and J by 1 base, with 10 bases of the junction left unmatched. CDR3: CASSLDHDRVSSGANVLTF. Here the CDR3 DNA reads TGTGCCAGCAGCTTAGACCATGACAGGGTATCGTCTGGGGCCAACGTCCTGACTTTC.

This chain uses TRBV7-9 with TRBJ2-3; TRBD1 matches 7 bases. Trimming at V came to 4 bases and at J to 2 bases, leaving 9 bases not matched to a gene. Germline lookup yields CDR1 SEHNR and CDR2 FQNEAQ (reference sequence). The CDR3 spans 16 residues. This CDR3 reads CASSSRQGGITDTQYF. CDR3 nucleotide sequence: TGTGCCAGCAGCTCCCGACAGGGTGGCATCACAGATACGCAGTATTTT.

The CDR3: CASSRPSGGREEQFF. CDR3 DNA sequence: TGTGCCAGCAGCAGGCCTAGCGGGGGCCGGGAGGAGCAGTTCTTC. This chain joins TRBV21-1 and TRBJ2-1; the D call TRBD2 from the table was never checked on the DNA. TRBV21-1 is shown as a pseudogene. The CDR3 is 15 residues long.

This CDR3 reads CASSYGGQGAETQYF. CDR3 DNA: TGTGCCAGCAGTTACGGGGGACAGGGGGCAGAGACCCAGTACTTC. The gene calls are TRBV6-5 and TRBJ2-5; the match to TRBD1 covers 12 bases. CDR3 length: 15 amino acids. J lost 4 bases, V lost 2 bases, and 2 bases had no gene match. The germline gives CDR1 MNHEY, CDR2 SVGAGI.

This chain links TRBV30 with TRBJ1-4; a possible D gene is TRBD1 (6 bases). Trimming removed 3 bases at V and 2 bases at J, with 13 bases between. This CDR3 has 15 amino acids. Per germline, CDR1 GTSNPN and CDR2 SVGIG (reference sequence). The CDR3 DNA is TGTGCCTGGAGCGTAATGCAGGGGACTAATGAAAAACTGTTTTTT. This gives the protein CAWSVMQGTNEKLFF.

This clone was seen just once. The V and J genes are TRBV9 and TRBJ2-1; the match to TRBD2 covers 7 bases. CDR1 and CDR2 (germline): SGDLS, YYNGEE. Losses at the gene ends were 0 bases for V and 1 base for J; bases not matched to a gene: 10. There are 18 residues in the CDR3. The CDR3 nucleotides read TGTGCCAGCAGCGTAGCCCTCCCTGGCGGGGGTTCCTACAATGAGCAGTTCTTC. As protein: CASSVALPGGGSYNEQFF.